This TCR beta chain was sequenced during a study of cytomegalovirus exposure and HLA in healthy donors. Trimming took 5 bases from V and 5 from J; bases not matched to a gene: 12. The CDR3 runs 15 residues. CDR1 is SGHAT and CDR2 is FQNNGV in the germline V gene. The data were produced by immunoSEQ multiplex PCR, yet TCRdb's version contains in-frame clones alone and is incomplete. The sample contains 150,000 to 200,000 clones, approximately 96% of which appear only once. Sample: PBMCs. This sequence originates from a woman between 18 and 29 years old in good health and CMV-seronegative. The chain combines TRBV11-2 with TRBJ2-7, with TRBD1 matching over 7 bases. The CDR3 bases are TGTGCCAGCAGCACGTCAGGGACAGTAGGCCACGAGCAGTACTTC. Translating it yields CASSTSGTVGHEQYF.